This TCR beta chain was identified during a study of technical replicates of blood from a handful of donors. Measured with immunoSEQ multiplex PCR; TCRdb has only the in-frame clones, and not every one. The repertoire holds some 31,000 clones, with more than 80% as singletons. Germline CDR1 reads GTSNPN; CDR2 reads SVGIG (reference sequence). V was clipped by 1 base and J by 3 bases, with 7 bases between them. The CDR3 has 12 amino acids. Sequencing used PBMCs. The chain combines TRBV30 with TRBJ2-7; D is unresolved. The source of this sequence is a human donor in good health. Some clones in this sample may be carry-over from other donors' samples. This chain's CDR3 is CAWSAIVYEQYF. The CDR3 region has the DNA TGTGCCTGGAGTGCTATTGTCTACGAGCAGTACTTC.